These 17 T cell receptor beta chains were all obtained from the same sample, sequenced in a study of T cells in Graves' hyperthyroidism and ophthalmopathy. Amplification of TCR beta CDR3 regions was performed using RNA transcripts as template. When the TCR CDR3 underwent first-round RT-PCR, the HTBI primer set was used. From the multiplex PCR reads, TCRdb called clonotypes with MiXCR, one entry per CDR3 protein. The top ten hold about 3.5% of the sample, which has 380,000 or so distinct CDR3 sequences, approximately 20% seen once. The sequencing sample was made of blood. The source of these receptors is a woman aged 18-29 years with Graves' hyperthyroidism.

The table lists this clonotype with a few counts. The CDR3 region is CASSPPASTYEQYF. CDR3 bases: TGTGCCAGCAGTCCCCCGGCCTCCACCTACGAGCAGTACTTC. The rearrangement joins TRBV28 to TRBJ2-7; the D is unclear. This CDR3 is built from 14 residues. Trimming took off 5 bases at V and 2 bases at J, with 13 bases between the two ends. Per the germline V gene, CDR1 is MDHEN and CDR2 is SYDVKM.

This clonotype was recorded at least ten times. The chain couples TRBV6-1 to TRBJ1-1; TRBD1 aligns across 9 bases. This CDR3 comprises 14 residues. With 4 bases clipped from V and 4 bases from J, the junction kept 4 bases outside the gene matches. CDR1 is MNHNS, CDR2 SASEGT, per germline. This chain's CDR3 is CASSADRGTTEAFF. DNA for the CDR3: TGTGCCAGCAGTGCGGACAGGGGAACCACTGAAGCTTTCTTT.

The chain combines TRBV28 with TRBJ1-2; D is unresolved. V was cut by 7 bases and J by 4 bases, with 13 bases left in between. This CDR3 spans 13 amino acids. CDR1 is MDHEN and CDR2 is SYDVKM in the germline V gene. CDR3 DNA sequence: TGTGCCAGCACCCCCCGCGGGAGCTATGGCTACACCTTC. It is translated as CASTPRGSYGYTF.

This clonotype rates as medium-sized. The chain uses TRBV18 and TRBJ1-1, with D unresolved. Germline V CDR1 and CDR2: KGHSH, LQKENI. The CDR3 runs to 16 residues. Trimming shortened V by 3 bases and J by 1 base, and 15 bases separated the two germline ends. CDR3: CASSPQGKGSNTEAFF. The CDR3 bases are TGTGCCAGCTCACCGCAAGGTAAAGGCTCGAACACTGAAGCTTTCTTT.

This clonotype was recorded at least ten times. The chain recombines TRBV6-2 or TRBV6-3 with TRBJ2-7; 8 nucleotides align to TRBD1. Germline CDR1 is MNHEY and CDR2 is SVGEGT. J gave up 5 bases and V 6 bases, and 12 bases lay outside the gene matches. The CDR3 has 15 amino acids. The CDR3 DNA reads TGTGCCAGCAGCATATGGGACAGGAGGACGGACGAGCAGTACTTC. Translated, it gives CASSIWDRRTDEQYF.

The sample holds many counts of this clonotype. The chain combines TRBV7-2 with TRBJ2-5; 7 bases map to TRBD1. Germline V gene lookup returns CDR1 SGHTA and CDR2 FQGNSA. The CDR3 runs to 13 residues. The V and J ends lost 8 bases and 1 base, in that order; junction bases with no gene match: 4. The CDR3 bases are TGTGCCAGCGGGACAGCTTTCCAAGAGACCCAGTACTTC. Encoded protein: CASGTAFQETQYF.

This clonotype has ten or more counts. The chain links TRBV2 to TRBJ1-1, with TRBD1 as a possible D gene (6 bases). V was clipped by 11 bases and J by 1 base, with 14 bases between them. The germline V gene encodes CDR1 SNHLY and CDR2 FYNNEI. There are 13 residues in the CDR3. The CDR3 nucleotides are TGTGCCTCCCAGGGGTTTCAGAACACTGAAGCTTTCTTT. The encoded protein is CASQGFQNTEAFF.

The chain is built from TRBV2 and TRBJ2-5, with D possibly being TRBD1 (5 bases). Germline assignment: CDR1 SNHLY and CDR2 FYNNEI. The CDR3 loop spans 17 amino acids. The V end lost 2 bases, the J end lost 3 bases, and 19 bases lay between the germline ends. Written as DNA, the CDR3 is TGTGCCAGCAGTGAATTATATCTCGGACAAGAGAAAGAGACCCAGTACTTC. Its protein is CASSELYLGQEKETQYF.

This chain connects TRBV6-5 to TRBJ1-1; weak D call: TRBD1 (5 bases). The V gene lost 1 base and the J gene lost 1 base, with 7 bases spanning the gap. The CDR3 has 14 amino acids. The germline V gene has CDR1 MNHEY and CDR2 SVGAGI. DNA for the CDR3: TGTGCCAGCAGTTACTTGGGGCAGAACACTGAAGCTTTCTTT. This translates into CASSYLGQNTEAFF.

The chain recombines TRBV6-1 with TRBJ1-5; 10 nucleotides line up with TRBD1. CDR1 is MNHNS and CDR2 is SASEGT in the germline V gene. Germline trimming cut 6 bases from V and 6 bases from J; bases unmatched to any gene: 5. CDR3 length: 14 residues. The CDR3 coding sequence is TGTGCCAGCAGATGGACAGGGGGGGTTCAGCCCCAGCATTTT. Its translation: CASRWTGGVQPQHF.

The CDR3 protein is CSVEGEGPEAFF. CDR3 nucleotide sequence: TGCAGCGTTGAAGGGGAGGGTCCTGAAGCTTTCTTT. The V gene is TRBV29-1, the J gene TRBJ1-1; no clear D gene. The CDR3 consists of 12 residues. Germline CDR1 SQVTM, CDR2 ANQGSEA. Trimming shortened V by 1 base and J by 6 bases, and 9 bases separated the two germline ends.

The chain couples TRBV6-1 to TRBJ1-1; D might be TRBD1 (6 bases). Per germline, CDR1 MNHNS and CDR2 SASEGT. There are 17 residues in the CDR3. Trimming shortened V by 5 bases and J by 4 bases, and 23 bases separated the two germline ends. The DNA for the CDR3 is TGTGCCAGCAGTAAGGGCCTGGGGGGGGCGCGAGGCACTGAAGCTTTCTTT. This translates into CASSKGLGGARGTEAFF.

This clonotype was found many times. The CDR3 is CSVEDLGGAGYGYTF. For the CDR3, the DNA is TGCAGCGTTGAAGATCTGGGGGGCGCAGGCTATGGCTACACCTTC. The chain links TRBV29-1 to TRBJ1-2, with D tentatively TRBD1 (6 bases). V lost 0 bases to trimming and J lost 4 bases, with 15 bases between them. The germline gives CDR1 SQVTM, CDR2 ANQGSEA. CDR3 size: 15 residues.

On this clonotype itself: Relative to the germline gene, one junction end is altered; a read error may explain this. This chain joins TRBV9 and TRBJ2-5, with 11 bases identical to TRBD1. Germline assignment: CDR1 SGDLS and CDR2 YYNGEE. This CDR3 has 14 amino acids. CDR3 DNA: TGTGCCTGCAGCTTCGGGACAGGGGGAGAGACCCAGTACTTC. Residues: CACSFGTGGETQYF.

This clonotype turned up a few times. This sequence joins TRBV6-1 and TRBJ2-5; TRBD1 matches at 8 bases. From germline, CDR1 is MNHNS and CDR2 SASEGT. The ends lost 6 bases at V and 3 bases at J; junction bases unmatched: 6. The CDR3 is made up of 14 amino acids. The CDR3 nucleotides are TGTGCCAGCAGCTCTTCGACAGGGGAAGAGACCCAGTACTTC. The encoded protein is CASSSSTGEETQYF.

This clonotype has ten or more counts. The chain joins TRBV28 to TRBJ1-2, with 12 bases identical to TRBD1. The trim removed 1 base at V and 6 bases at J, leaving 9 bases unmatched. The CDR3 covers 17 residues. Germline lookup yields CDR1 MDHEN and CDR2 SYDVKM. The CDR3 DNA sequence: TGTGCCAGCAGTTTATCGTTTGGGACAGGGGGCAGTGATGGCTACACCTTC. The encoded protein is CASSLSFGTGGSDGYTF.

This clonotype came up many times. The chain carries TRBV7-9 and TRBJ2-7, with TRBD1 matching 7 bases. Germline trimming cut 1 base from V and 6 bases from J; bases unmatched to any gene: 3. The length of the CDR3 is 13 residues. Looked up from germline, CDR1 is SEHNR and CDR2 is FQNEAQ (reference sequence). CDR3 in DNA: TGTGCCAGCAGCTTAGAATCAGGGGGCGAGCAGTACTTC. This encodes CASSLESGGEQYF.